The present TCR beta chain was sequenced within a study of blood T cell repertoires in COVID-19. Study as a whole: The cDNA or gDNA used as material had been derived from T cells, B-cell-depleted T cells, or PBMCs.

Adults between about 18 and 89 years of age took part from about 24 US areas. This CDR3 is built from 17 residues. Germline V gives CDR1 MGHRA, CDR2 YSYEKL. Trimming removed 1 base at V and 2 bases at J, with 17 bases between. Data came from immunoSEQ multiplex PCR; TCRdb stores just in-frame clones and leaves some out. The table includes 250,000 to 300,000 clones, more than 75% detected once. The gene calls are TRBV4-1 and TRBJ1-1; no definite D call. The sequence derives from a woman aged 60-75 years in a cohort exposed to, infected with or recovered from COVID-19 (not recorded which). Material for sequencing was PBMCs or T cells enriched from blood (not recorded which). Here the CDR3 reads CASSQAKGGRGNTEAFF. CDR3 sequence (DNA): TGCGCCAGCAGCCAAGCCAAAGGAGGGCGAGGTAACACTGAAGCTTTCTTT.